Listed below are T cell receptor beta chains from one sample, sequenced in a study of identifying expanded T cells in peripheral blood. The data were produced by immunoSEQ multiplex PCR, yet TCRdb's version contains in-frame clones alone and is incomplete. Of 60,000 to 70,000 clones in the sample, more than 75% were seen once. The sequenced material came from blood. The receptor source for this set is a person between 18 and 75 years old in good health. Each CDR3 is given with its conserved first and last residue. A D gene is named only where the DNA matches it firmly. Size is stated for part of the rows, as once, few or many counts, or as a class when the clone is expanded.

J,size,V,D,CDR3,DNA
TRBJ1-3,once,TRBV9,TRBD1,CASSVTGGSGNTIYF,TGTGCCAGCAGCGTTACAGGGGGCTCAGGAAACACCATATATTTT
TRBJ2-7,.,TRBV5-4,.,CASSFHRSSDEQYF,TGTGCCAGCAGCTTCCACAGGAGTTCCGACGAGCAGTACTTC
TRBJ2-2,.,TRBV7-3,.,CASSYGRGTGELFF,TGTGCCAGCAGCTACGGACGGGGCACCGGGGAGCTGTTTTTT
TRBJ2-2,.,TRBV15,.,CATSRGPNTGELFF,TGTGCCACCAGCAGAGGACCAAACACCGGGGAGCTGTTTTTT
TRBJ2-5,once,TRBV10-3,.,CAISALAPWETQYF,TGTGCCATCAGTGCCCTGGCCCCGTGGGAGACCCAGTACTTC
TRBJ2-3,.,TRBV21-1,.,CASSRDGSWDSTDTQYF,TGTGCCAGCAGCAGAGACGGGAGTTGGGATAGCACAGATACGCAGTATTTT
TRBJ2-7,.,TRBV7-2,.,CASSIDRIRYEQYF,TGTGCCAGCAGCATCGACAGAATTCGTTACGAGCAGTACTTC
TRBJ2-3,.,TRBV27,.,CASSMGRYTDTQYF,TGTGCCAGCAGCATGGGGCGGTACACAGATACGCAGTATTTT
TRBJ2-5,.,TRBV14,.,CASSRGSWETQYF,TGTGCCAGCAGCCGAGGGAGTTGGGAGACCCAGTACTTC
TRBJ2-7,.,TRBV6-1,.,CASSDRVPGRYEQYF,TGTGCCAGCAGTGACAGGGTCCCTGGGAGATACGAGCAGTACTTC
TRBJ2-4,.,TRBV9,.,CASTPGERNIQYF,TGTGCCAGCACCCCAGGGGAGAGAAACATTCAGTACTTC
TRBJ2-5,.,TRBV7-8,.,CASSLVAGWNQYF,TGTGCCAGCAGCTTAGTGGCAGGGTGGAACCAGTACTTC
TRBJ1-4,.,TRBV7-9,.,CASTLAGFATNEKLFF,TGTGCCAGCACCCTAGCGGGGTTTGCAACTAATGAAAAACTGTTTTTT
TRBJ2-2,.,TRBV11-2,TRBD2,CASSATGGLNTGELFF,TGTGCCAGCAGCGCGACGGGGGGGTTGAACACCGGGGAGCTGTTTTTT
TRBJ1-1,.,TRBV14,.,CASRRTGFTEAFF,TGTGCCAGCAGGAGGACCGGGTTCACTGAAGCTTTCTTT
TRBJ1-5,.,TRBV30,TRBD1,CAWSEQGDQPQHF,TGTGCCTGGAGCGAACAGGGGGATCAGCCCCAGCATTTT
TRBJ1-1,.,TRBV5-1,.,CASSSQMNTEAFF,TGCGCCAGCAGCTCACAGATGAACACTGAAGCTTTCTTT
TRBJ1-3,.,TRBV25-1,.,CASGGRGFGNTIYF,TGTGCCAGCGGGGGACGGGGGTTCGGAAACACCATATATTTT
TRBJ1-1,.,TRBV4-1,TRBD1,CASSQGRTGNTEAFF,TGCGCCAGCAGCCAAGGCCGGACAGGGAACACTGAAGCTTTCTTT
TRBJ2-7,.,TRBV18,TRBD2,CASSALTLGLGAYEQYF,TGTGCCAGCTCAGCTCTTACCTTAGGACTAGGAGCCTACGAGCAGTACTTC
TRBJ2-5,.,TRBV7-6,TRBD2,CASSPKHGAGGETQYF,TGTGCCAGCAGCCCGAAACACGGAGCGGGAGGCGAGACCCAGTACTTC
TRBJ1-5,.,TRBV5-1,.,CASSLGREGQPQHF,TGCGCCAGCAGCTTGGGTAGGGAAGGTCAGCCCCAGCATTTT
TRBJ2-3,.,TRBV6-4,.,CASSDGLGADTQYF,TGTGCCAGCAGTGACGGTTTGGGGGCGGATACGCAGTATTTT
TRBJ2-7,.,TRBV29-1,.,CSVPTGADEQYF,TGCAGCGTTCCTACCGGGGCGGACGAGCAGTACTTC
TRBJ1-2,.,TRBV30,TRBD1,CAWSKDRGQQGYTF,TGTGCCTGGAGTAAAGACAGGGGGCAACAAGGCTACACCTTC
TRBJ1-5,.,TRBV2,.,CASRDSEGSNQPQHF,TGTGCCAGCAGGGACAGTGAGGGGAGCAATCAGCCCCAGCATTTT
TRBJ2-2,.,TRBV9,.,CASSFTGATGELFF,TGTGCCAGCAGCTTTACAGGAGCCACCGGGGAGCTGTTTTTT
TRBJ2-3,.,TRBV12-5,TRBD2,CASGYLAGDPHTQYF,TGTGCTAGTGGTTACCTAGCGGGAGACCCCCATACGCAGTATTTT
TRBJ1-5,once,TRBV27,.,CATSRGDSNQPQHF,TGTGCCACCTCGAGGGGGGATAGCAATCAGCCCCAGCATTTT
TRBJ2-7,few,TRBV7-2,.,CASSLDGTNYEQYF,TGTGCCAGCAGCTTAGACGGGACAAACTACGAGCAGTACTTC
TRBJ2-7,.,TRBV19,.,CASSKTEKNEQYF,TGTGCCAGTAGTAAGACGGAAAAAAACGAGCAGTACTTC
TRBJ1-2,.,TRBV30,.,CAWNKWGDGYTF,TGTGCCTGGAACAAGTGGGGGGATGGCTACACCTTC
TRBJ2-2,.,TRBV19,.,CASSTNSGPTGELFF,TGTGCCAGTAGTACCAACTCCGGGCCCACCGGGGAGCTGTTTTTT
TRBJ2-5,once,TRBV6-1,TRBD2,CASSDQGGETQYF,TGTGCCAGCAGTGACCAGGGAGGGGAGACCCAGTACTTC
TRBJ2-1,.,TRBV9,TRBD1,CASSVGAGGTALLPDSYNEQFF,TGTGCCAGCAGCGTAGGGGCAGGGGGTACAGCTTTACTCCCCGACTCCTACAATGAGCAGTTCTTC
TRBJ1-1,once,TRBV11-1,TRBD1,CASSLDRGNTEAFF,TGTGCCAGCAGCTTGGACAGGGGGAACACTGAAGCTTTCTTT
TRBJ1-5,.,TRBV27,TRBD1,CASSPNQLTGGGQPQHF,TGTGCCAGCAGTCCTAATCAGCTTACAGGGGGCGGGCAGCCCCAGCATTTT
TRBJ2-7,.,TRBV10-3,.,CAIRRGLSYEQYF,TGTGCCATCCGGAGAGGTCTCTCCTACGAGCAGTACTTC
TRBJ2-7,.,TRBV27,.,CASSSLWGYEQYF,TGTGCCAGCAGTTCTTTATGGGGTTACGAGCAGTACTTC
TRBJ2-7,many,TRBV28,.,CASSLQMGGQVF,TGTGCCAGCAGTTTACAAATGGGCGGTCAGGTCTTC
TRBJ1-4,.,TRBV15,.,CATSSTPGARDEKLFF,TGTGCCACCAGCAGTACTCCCGGGGCACGGGATGAAAAACTGTTTTTT
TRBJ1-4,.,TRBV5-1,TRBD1,CASGPGTDNEKLFF,TGCGCCAGCGGACCCGGGACAGATAATGAAAAACTGTTTTTT
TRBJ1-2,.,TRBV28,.,CASSLRTKGGIRGTF,TGTGCCAGCAGTTTAAGGACAAAGGGGGGCATTAGGGGCACCTTC
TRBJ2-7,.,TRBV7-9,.,CASSLGSYEQYF,TGTGCCAGCAGCTTAGGAAGTTACGAGCAGTACTTC
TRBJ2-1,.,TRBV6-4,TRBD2,CASSDLAGAGEQFF,TGTGCCAGCAGTGATCTAGCGGGAGCCGGTGAGCAGTTCTTC
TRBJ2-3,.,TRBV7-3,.,CASSLLGGAQYF,TGTGCCAGCAGCTTACTTGGCGGGGCGCAGTATTTT
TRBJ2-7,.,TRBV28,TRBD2,CASSLSAGEVYEQYF,TGTGCCAGCAGTTTATCAGCGGGAGAGGTGTACGAGCAGTACTTC
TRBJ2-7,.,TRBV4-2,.,CASSQEGGYEQYF,TGTGCCAGCAGCCAAGAGGGGGGCTACGAGCAGTACTTC
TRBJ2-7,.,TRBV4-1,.,CASSRVGTASYEQYF,TGCGCCAGCAGCCGAGTCGGGACGGCTTCCTACGAGCAGTACTTC
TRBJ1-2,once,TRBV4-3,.,CASSQDGRNNYGYTF,TGCGCCAGCAGCCAAGACGGACGGAATAACTATGGCTACACCTTC
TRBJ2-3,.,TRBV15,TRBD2,CATSRDKSGGPSTDTQYF,TGTGCCACCAGCAGAGATAAGAGCGGGGGACCGAGCACAGATACGCAGTATTTT
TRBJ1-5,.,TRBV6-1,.,CASSEDGNQPQHF,TGTGCCAGCAGTGAAGATGGGAATCAGCCCCAGCATTTT
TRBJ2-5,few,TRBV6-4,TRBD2,CASSGVAGAQETQYF,TGTGCCAGCAGTGGAGTAGCGGGGGCACAAGAGACCCAGTACTTC
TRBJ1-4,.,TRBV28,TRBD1,CASSPLTADRGANEKLFF,TGTGCCAGCAGTCCGCTCACCGCGGACAGGGGAGCTAATGAAAAACTGTTTTTT
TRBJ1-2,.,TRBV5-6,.,CALFNQCRKTYGYTF,TGTGCCCTCTTCAACCAATGTCGAAAGACCTATGGCTACACCTTC
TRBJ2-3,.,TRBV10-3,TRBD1,CAIRETGRTTDTQYF,TGTGCCATCAGAGAGACAGGGCGAACGACAGATACGCAGTATTTT
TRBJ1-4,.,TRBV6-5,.,CASSYSPATNEKLFF,TGTGCCAGCAGTTACAGCCCTGCAACTAATGAAAAACTGTTTTTT
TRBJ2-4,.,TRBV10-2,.,CASSEQVRNIQYF,TGCGCCAGCAGTGAACAGGTCAGAAACATTCAGTACTTC
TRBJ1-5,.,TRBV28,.,CASSLWGSYQPQHF,TGTGCCAGCAGTTTATGGGGGTCTTATCAGCCCCAGCATTTT